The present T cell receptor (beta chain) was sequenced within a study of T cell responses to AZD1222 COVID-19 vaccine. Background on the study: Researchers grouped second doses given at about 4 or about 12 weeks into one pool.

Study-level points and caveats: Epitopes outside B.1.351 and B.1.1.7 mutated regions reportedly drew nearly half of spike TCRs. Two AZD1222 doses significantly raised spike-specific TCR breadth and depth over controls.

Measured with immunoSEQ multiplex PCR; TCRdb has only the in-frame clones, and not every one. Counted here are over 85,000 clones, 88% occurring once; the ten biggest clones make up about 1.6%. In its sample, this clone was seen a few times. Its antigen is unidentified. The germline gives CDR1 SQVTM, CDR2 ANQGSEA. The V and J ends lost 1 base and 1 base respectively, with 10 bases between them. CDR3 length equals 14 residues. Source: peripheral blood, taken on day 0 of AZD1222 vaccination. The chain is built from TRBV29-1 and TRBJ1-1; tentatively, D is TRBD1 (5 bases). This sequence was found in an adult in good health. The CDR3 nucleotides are TGCAGCGTTGAAGGGGGCTCAACGAACACTGAAGCTTTCTTT. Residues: CSVEGGSTNTEAFF.